These 17 T cell receptor beta chains share one sample of origin, sequenced in a study of vaccination effects on CD4 cells after COVID-19. These receptors have no identified antigens. TCRdb's copy holds only in-frame clones and misses some; the assay was immunoSEQ multiplex PCR. The data hold about 73,000 clones, with over 70% observed a single time. Before sequencing, viral peptide pools were used by the ViraFEST assay to expand antigen-specific CD4+ T cells. A 10-day culture period preceded the isolation of CD4+ T cells. Neither prior SARS-CoV-2 infection nor positive nucleocapsid antibodies were present in the vaccine recipients. Source: CD4+ T cells from PBMCs cultured with SARS-CoV-2 spike peptides, taken before COVID-19 vaccination. All receptors come from a human donor who received a COVID-19 vaccine.

The rearrangement links TRBV7-6 to TRBJ2-3; D possibly uses TRBD1 or TRBD2 (5 bases each). The germline V gene encodes CDR1 SGHVS and CDR2 FNYEAQ. The CDR3 loop spans 15 amino acids. V lost 3 bases and J 2 bases, leaving 12 bases between the germline ends. The CDR3: CASSFLSGLTDTQYF. The CDR3 DNA is TGTGCCAGCAGCTTCCTTTCGGGGCTCACAGATACGCAGTATTTT.

This clone was seen once. This CDR3 reads CATSAAGLPRELFF. In DNA form, the CDR3 reads TGTGCCACCAGTGCGGCAGGGCTACCCCGGGAGCTGTTTTTT. The chain employs TRBV24-1 and TRBJ2-2, with a possible D match to TRBD1 (5 bases). CDR3 length: 14 amino acids. Germline values: CDR1 KGHDR, CDR2 SFDVKD. V dropped 5 bases and J dropped 9 bases, with 15 bases sitting between them.

For the CDR3, the DNA is TGTGCCAGCAGCCCCCCCAATCAGCCCCAGCATTTT. Its protein is CASSPPNQPQHF. The chain recombines TRBV7-9 with TRBJ1-5; D unclear. Germline loops: CDR1 SEHNR, CDR2 FQNEAQ (reference sequence). Between the trimmed V and J ends, which lost 5 bases and 3 bases, there was a span of 5 bases. This CDR3 is 12 amino acids long.

CDR3 amino acids: CASSGNPGSGNTIYF. CDR3 coding DNA: TGTGCCAGCAGTGGGAACCCGGGGAGTGGAAACACCATATATTTT. V and J are TRBV2 and TRBJ1-3; D remains unclear. CDR3 length: 15 residues. Trimming stripped 4 bases from V and 3 bases from J, with 13 bases between. Germline assignment: CDR1 SNHLY and CDR2 FYNNEI.

This clone showed up just a few times. This chain links TRBV10-1 with TRBJ1-5; D not certain. V lost 6 bases to trimming and J lost 13 bases, with 13 bases between them. Germline CDR1 reads WNHNN; CDR2 reads SYGVQD (reference sequence). This CDR3 has 11 amino acids. The CDR3 loop reads CASSETKNQHF. In DNA, the CDR3 is TGCGCCAGCAGCGAAACAAAAAATCAGCATTTT.

The chain is built from TRBV7-2 and TRBJ1-2; TRBD1 matches 7 bases. After removal of 0 bases from V and 3 bases from J, the junction contained 4 bases not matched to a gene. The length of the CDR3 is 15 residues. The germline gives CDR1 SGHTA, CDR2 FQGNSA. This CDR3 is CASSLAPGGDYGYTF. Written as DNA, the CDR3 is TGTGCCAGCAGCTTAGCACCAGGGGGTGACTATGGCTACACCTTC. The full variable domain, in which reference TRBV7-2 and TRBJ1-2 provide the parts outside the CDR3, is GAGVSQSPSNKVTEKGKDVELRCDPISGHTALYWYRQSLGQGLEFLIYFQGNSAPDKSGLPSDRFSAERTGGSVSTLTIQRTQQEDSAVYLCASSLAPGGDYGYTFGSGTRLTVV.

The rearrangement joins TRBV19 to TRBJ1-1, with TRBD1 as a possible D gene (5 bases). This CDR3 is built from 14 residues. Trimming cost V 8 bases and J 4 bases, with 17 bases left between them. CDR1 LNHDA and CDR2 SQIVND come from the germline V gene (reference sequence). The CDR3 is CASATQGLGTEAFF. The CDR3, as DNA: TGTGCCAGTGCTACCCAGGGATTGGGCACTGAAGCTTTCTTT.

The chain has TRBV4-1 and TRBJ2-1, with TRBD2 matching over 9 bases. The CDR3 runs 19 residues. The V gene's germline CDR1 is MGHRA and CDR2 YSYEKL. Germline trimming cut 1 base from V and 7 bases from J; bases unmatched to any gene: 17. The CDR3 spells CASSQVQVTGVAGANEQFF. For the CDR3, the DNA is TGCGCCAGCAGCCAAGTTCAGGTCACGGGGGTAGCGGGGGCAAATGAGCAGTTCTTC.

This chain connects TRBV19 to TRBJ2-7; 7 bases are a match to TRBD1. With 5 bases clipped from V and 2 bases from J, the junction kept 6 bases outside the gene matches. Looked up from germline, CDR1 is LNHDA and CDR2 is SQIVND (reference sequence). The CDR3 is 14 residues long. The CDR3 region has the DNA TGTGCCAGTAGTCCGGGGCAGGGGGCCTACGAGCAGTACGTC. Amino acid sequence: CASSPGQGAYEQYV.

The V call is TRBV10-3, the J call TRBJ1-2, with 8 bases fitting TRBD1. This CDR3 has 14 residues. The germline V gene has CDR1 ENHRY and CDR2 SYGVKD. V shed 3 bases and J 5 bases; nucleotides not matched to a gene: 5. This CDR3 reads CAISDGQGSYGYTF. CDR3 coding DNA: TGTGCCATCAGTGACGGACAGGGATCTTATGGCTACACCTTC.

This clone has a single count. The chain combines TRBV2 with TRBJ1-1, with a weak D call TRBD1 (6 bases). The V end lost 7 bases, the J end lost 5 bases, and 14 bases lay between the germline ends. CDR3 length: 13 amino acids. Per germline, CDR1 SNHLY and CDR2 FYNNEI. CDR3 DNA sequence: TGTGCCAGCACATTACAGGGAAATACTGAAGCTTTCTTT. Translated, it gives CASTLQGNTEAFF.

The chain recombines TRBV19 with TRBJ2-3; 7 bases map to TRBD1. The CDR3 is made up of 16 amino acids. CDR1 and CDR2 from the germline V gene are LNHDA and SQIVND (reference sequence). V shed 5 bases, J shed 0 bases, and the junction held 8 bases outside the gene matches. DNA of the CDR3: TGTGCCAGTAGTTCCGGGACAGCGTTAAGCACAGATACGCAGTATTTT. It encodes CASSSGTALSTDTQYF.

The chain joins TRBV19 to TRBJ1-3; 8 nucleotides match TRBD1. Germline CDR1 and CDR2: LNHDA and SQIVND (reference sequence). V lost 5 bases, J lost 5 bases, and 11 bases stayed unmatched. The CDR3 is made up of 16 amino acids. CDR3 sequence reads: CASSPKVGTGRNTIYF. The CDR3 DNA reads as TGTGCCAGTAGTCCGAAAGTTGGGACAGGCCGAAACACCATATATTTT.

The rearrangement joins TRBV7-2 to TRBJ1-1, with a tentative D call TRBD1 (5 bases). From germline, CDR1 is SGHTA and CDR2 FQGNSA. The CDR3 is made up of 13 amino acids. Deletions cut 5 bases from V and 1 base from J, with 8 bases between. The CDR3 DNA is TGTGCCAGCAGCAAAGACAGGAACACTGAAGCTTTCTTT. Amino acid sequence: CASSKDRNTEAFF.

This clone was seen more than once but under ten times. The rearrangement joins TRBV5-1 to TRBJ2-5; 7 nucleotides align to TRBD1. The J segment lost 5 bases and the V segment lost 4 bases, leaving 14 bases of the junction unmatched. Germline V gene lookup returns CDR1 SGHRS and CDR2 YFSETQ. The length of the CDR3 is 16 residues. The DNA of the CDR3 is TGCGCCAGCAGCCCAATCCAAGGGGGCCTCGGCGAGACCCAGTACTTC. It yields the protein CASSPIQGGLGETQYF. The full variable domain, with the rest looked up from reference TRBV5-1 and TRBJ2-5, is KAGVTQTPRYLIKTRGQQVTLSCSPISGHRSVSWYQQTPGQGLQFLFEYFSETQRNKGNFPGRFSGRQFSNSRSEMNVSTLELGDSALYLCASSPIQGGLGETQYFGPGTRLLVL.

The gene calls are TRBV11-2 and TRBJ1-2; no clear D. V lost 5 bases and J lost 2, with 9 bases in between. This CDR3 region has 13 residues. CDR1 SGHAT and CDR2 FQNNGV come from the germline V gene. DNA for the CDR3: TGTGCCAGCAGCCCCTCAAGAAACTATGGCTACACCTTC. Translating it yields CASSPSRNYGYTF.

This sequence joins TRBV6-6 and TRBJ2-4, with 12 nucleotides matching TRBD2. The germline gives CDR1 MNHNY, CDR2 SVGAGI (reference sequence). The V segment lost 5 bases and the J segment 9 bases; nucleotides outside the gene matches: 5. The CDR3 spans 14 residues. The CDR3, as DNA: TGTGCCAGCAGTCCTAGCGGGGGGGCCGGCATTCAGTACTTC. Translation gives CASSPSGGAGIQYF.